In its sample, the clone carrying this T cell receptor beta chain was seen a few times. Its antigen is undetermined. Time point specified: patch test 1, 2 weeks after DPC sensitization. As to treatment: therapeutic diphenylcyclopropenone sensitization with weekly scalp DPC. Each patch-test visit's blood sample preceded patch application. One entry per CDR3 protein results from TCRdb running MiXCR on the RACE reads. This sample yields 75,000 to 90,000 distinct CDR3 sequences, of which approximately 8% are seen a single time; approximately 1.5% belongs to the top ten. This entry comes from a study of human T cells and chemical hapten exposure. General observations from the study: Clustering by CDR3 similarity yielded significantly more large clusters from expanded TCRs than controls. Patch test score was positively correlated with the counts of PT1 expanded TCRs. Following DPC sensitization, TCRs present above 1 in 1000 frequency showed no change.

Germline V gene sequence: CDR1 SGHDT, CDR2 YYEEEE. V lost 3 bases and J 8 bases, leaving 14 bases between the germline ends. The CDR3 spans 13 residues. This chain joins TRBV5-6 and TRBJ2-5; tentative D call: TRBD1 (6 bases). This clonotype was sampled from a woman under 40 with alopecia areata. Some clones in this sample may be carry-over from other donors' samples. Sequencing was performed on whole blood, taken in connection with sensitization to the hapten diphenylcyclopropenone (DPC). Here the CDR3 reads CASSCGQGQTQYF. The CDR3 DNA is TGTGCCAGCAGCTGTGGCCAGGGACAAACCCAGTACTTC.